A single sample is the source of the 18 T cell receptor beta chains below, sequenced in a study of blood T cell repertoires in COVID-19. Assay used: immunoSEQ multiplex PCR; TCRdb lists only in-frame clones, some missing. The sample lists about 330,000 clones, around 87% occurring once. The specimen was PBMCs or T cells enriched from blood (not recorded which). The origin of the receptors is a woman in her thirties who had recovered from COVID-19.

The chain uses TRBV12-1 and TRBJ2-5; whether TRBD2, the table's D call, matches the DNA was not checked. TRBV12-1 is a recognized pseudogene. This CDR3 comprises 14 residues. Here the CDR3 reads CASSLGTIQETQYF. DNA for the CDR3: TGTGCCAGCAGCTTGGGGACTATCCAAGAGACCCAGTACTTC.

V is TRBV2 and J is TRBJ2-2; TRBD1 agrees at 7 bases. J lost 7 bases, V lost 0 bases, and 11 bases had no gene match. Germline lookup yields CDR1 SNHLY and CDR2 FYNNEI. The CDR3 contains 17 residues. The CDR3, as DNA: TGTGCCAGCAGTGAAGCGCTTCTCGGGACAGTAATCGGGGAGCTGTTTTTT. Protein product: CASSEALLGTVIGELFF.

The chain is built from TRBV27 and TRBJ2-3; 11 bases map to TRBD2. This CDR3 is built from 17 residues. With 5 bases clipped from V and 1 base from J, the junction kept 8 bases outside the gene matches. The germline V gene encodes CDR1 MNHEY and CDR2 SMNVEV (reference sequence). CDR3 protein: CASSTITSGGGTDTQYF. The CDR3 DNA follows: TGTGCCAGCAGTACTATAACTAGCGGGGGCGGCACAGATACGCAGTATTTT.

The rearrangement links TRBV15 to TRBJ1-5; the D is unclear. Germline V gene sequence: CDR1 LNHNV, CDR2 YYDKDF (reference sequence). This CDR3 spans 14 amino acids. V lost 3 bases to trimming and J lost 6 bases, with 12 bases between them. CDR3 DNA: TGTGCCACCAGCAGGGGTCAGGTATTTCAGCCCCAGCATTTT. As protein: CATSRGQVFQPQHF.

The V gene is TRBV7-3, the J gene TRBJ2-3, with TRBD2 matching 11 bases. The length of the CDR3 is 16 residues. After removal of 3 bases from V and 5 bases from J, the junction contained 7 bases not matched to a gene. CDR1 is SGHTA, CDR2 FQGTGA, per germline. In DNA form, the CDR3 reads TGTGCCAGCAGCTTGAATAGCGGGGGGGCCGGAGATACGCAGTATTTT. Translation: CASSLNSGGAGDTQYF.

The genes are TRBV14 and TRBJ2-2; no reliable D call. V dropped 3 bases and J dropped 5 bases, with 7 bases sitting between them. Looked up from germline, CDR1 is SGHDN and CDR2 is FVKESK. The CDR3 is 13 residues long. The CDR3 region is CASSHYVTGELFF. DNA of the CDR3: TGTGCCAGCAGCCATTATGTTACCGGGGAGCTGTTTTTT.

The chain combines TRBV7-2 with TRBJ1-6; 7 bases agree with TRBD1. The CDR3 covers 15 residues. Germline V CDR1 and CDR2: SGHTA, FQGNSA. The trim removed 7 bases at V and 6 bases at J, leaving 9 bases unmatched. The CDR3 loop reads CASTRTGVSNSPLHF. CDR3 nucleotides: TGTGCCAGCACCCGGACAGGTGTTTCTAATTCACCCCTCCACTTT.

The sample holds one count of this clone. This chain connects TRBV19 to TRBJ1-3, with D possibly matching TRBD1 (6 bases). Germline V CDR1 and CDR2: LNHDA, SQIVND (reference sequence). The V end lost 6 bases, the J end lost 4 bases, and 13 bases lay between the germline ends. The CDR3 is 14 residues long. This CDR3 reads CASRYPGDGNTIYF. DNA for the CDR3: TGTGCCAGTAGGTATCCAGGGGACGGAAACACCATATATTTT.

The rearrangement uses TRBV10-3 and TRBJ2-7, with D unclear. The CDR3 runs to 11 residues. Germline CDR1 reads ENHRY; CDR2 reads SYGVKD. V dropped 3 bases and J dropped 2 bases, with 2 bases sitting between them. DNA for the CDR3: TGTGCCATCAGTGACGCCTACGAGCAGTACTTC. It yields the protein CAISDAYEQYF.

Concerning this clone: An end of the junction does not agree with germline; a read error may underlie this. This sequence joins TRBV6-2 or TRBV6-3 and TRBJ2-7, with D maybe TRBD2 (6 bases). Germline V gene data show CDR1 as MNHEY and CDR2 as SVGEGT. The length of the CDR3 is 14 residues. The chain's CDR3 is CASSQAPGLGLVGF. The CDR3 coding sequence is TGTGCCAGCAGTCAGGCTCCGGGACTGGGGCTGGTAGGCTTC.

J is TRBJ1-2 and V is TRBV6-5; no clear D. Germline loops: CDR1 MNHEY, CDR2 SVGAGI. This CDR3 has 14 amino acids. V was pared by 8 bases and J by 3 bases, with 16 bases between. The CDR3 here is CASSGAGGDYGYTF. The CDR3 nucleotides are TGTGCCAGCTCCGGTGCCGGCGGGGACTATGGCTACACCTTC.

J is TRBJ1-2 and V is TRBV18; possibly TRBD1 for D (5 bases). The CDR3 extends over 15 amino acids. Germline-derived CDR1 and CDR2 are KGHSH and LQKENI. The germline V and J ends were trimmed by 0 bases and 0 bases, with 8 bases remaining between them. The chain's CDR3 is CASSPPAGTNYGYTF. DNA of the CDR3: TGTGCCAGCTCACCACCTGCAGGGACTAACTATGGCTACACCTTC.

V usage is TRBV4-1 and J usage is TRBJ2-4; TRBD2 might be the D (6 bases). Trimming removed 1 base at V and 4 bases at J, with 14 bases between. CDR1 is MGHRA and CDR2 is YSYEKL in the germline V gene. This CDR3 has 16 amino acids. The CDR3 DNA reads TGCGCCAGCAGCCAAGCTCTCGGGAGATTAAAAAACATTCAGTACTTC. It codes for CASSQALGRLKNIQYF.

The V call is TRBV5-1, the J call TRBJ1-4, with D hard to call. The V end lost 0 bases, the J end lost 4 bases, and 13 bases lay between the germline ends. Germline V gene lookup returns CDR1 SGHRS and CDR2 YFSETQ. This CDR3 is 16 amino acids long. The CDR3 DNA follows: TGCGCCAGCAGCTTGGCCGGGGTCCGTCATAATGAAAAACTGTTTTTT. Its protein product is CASSLAGVRHNEKLFF. The full variable domain, with the rest looked up from reference TRBV5-1 and TRBJ1-4, is KAGVTQTPRYLIKTRGQQVTLSCSPISGHRSVSWYQQTPGQGLQFLFEYFSETQRNKGNFPGRFSGRQFSNSRSEMNVSTLELGDSALYLCASSLAGVRHNEKLFFGSGTQLSVL.

The chain has TRBV2 and TRBJ1-5, with D uncertain. Trimming took off 6 bases at V and 1 base at J, with 4 bases between the two ends. This CDR3 contains 12 residues. Germline loops: CDR1 SNHLY, CDR2 FYNNEI. The CDR3 DNA sequence: TGTGCCAGCAGGGAGAGCAATCAGCCCCAGCATTTT. This gives the protein CASRESNQPQHF. Full variable domain (missing parts from reference TRBV2 and TRBJ1-5): EPEVTQTPSHQVTQMGQEVILRCVPISNHLYFYWYRQILGQKVEFLVSFYNNEISEKSEIFDDQFSVERPDGSNFTLKIRSTKLEDSAMYFCASRESNQPQHFGDGTRLSIL.

This chain joins TRBV19 and TRBJ1-3; 7 nucleotides agree with TRBD1. Germline trimming cut 6 bases from V and 3 bases from J; bases unmatched to any gene: 5. The CDR3 runs 14 residues. Germline CDR1 LNHDA, CDR2 SQIVND (reference sequence). CDR3 DNA sequence: TGTGCCAGTAGCGTACAGGGGAGTGGAAACACCATATATTTT. This gives the protein CASSVQGSGNTIYF.

For the CDR3, the DNA is TGTGCCAGCAGCGTAGGACTAGCGGGGGGGCCAATAGGGACCGGGGAGCTGTTTTTT. This sequence encodes CASSVGLAGGPIGTGELFF. The rearrangement joins TRBV9 to TRBJ2-2; 14 bases are shared with TRBD2. The CDR3 consists of 19 residues. Trimming removed 0 bases from V and 5 bases from J; junction bases left unmatched: 9. Germline loops: CDR1 SGDLS, CDR2 YYNGEE.

The V and J genes are TRBV28 and TRBJ1-6; 8 bases align to TRBD1. The germline CDR1 and CDR2 sequences are MDHEN and SYDVKM. V shed 4 bases and J 9 bases; nucleotides not matched to a gene: 20. The CDR3 contains 19 residues. The CDR3 here is CASSSSRGQGPSGGSPLHF. The CDR3 bases are TGTGCCAGCAGTTCCTCGCGCGGACAGGGCCCTTCCGGGGGTTCACCCCTCCACTTT.